This T cell receptor beta chain appears in the sequencing data of a study of a mutant IDH1 vaccine in newly diagnosed glioma. TCRdb keeps only in-frame clones here, not all; method: immunoSEQ multiplex PCR. The table has about 65,000 clones, more than 80% seen once. With regard to this clone: Its specificity is unknown.

The CDR3 spans 14 residues. The germline CDR1 and CDR2 sequences are LNHNV and YYDKDF (reference sequence). Trimming pared 1 base from V and 0 bases from J, leaving 5 bases between. As for time point: week 35, safety follow-up. Vaccination comprised doses that each held 300 ug of mutant IDH1 20-mer peptide, plus topical imiquimod. The sequenced sample was PBMCs, obtained from a glioma patient whose treatment included an IDH1 peptide vaccine. The V gene is TRBV15, the J gene TRBJ2-3; no definite D call. The TCR sequence derives from a man between 35 and 55 years old with glioma. The CDR3 DNA reads as TGTGCCACCAGCAGAGGTGCTAGCACAGATACGCAGTATTTT. Translating it yields CATSRGASTDTQYF.